This T cell receptor beta chain was obtained from a study of blood T cell repertoires in COVID-19. On the study more broadly: The cDNA or gDNA used as material had been derived from T cells, B-cell-depleted T cells, or PBMCs.

The CDR3 loop spans 14 amino acids. Trimming cost V 6 bases and J 7 bases; bases outside gene matches: 6. Germline V gene lookup returns CDR1 MNHEY and CDR2 SMNVEV (reference sequence). Sequencing was performed with immunoSEQ multiplex PCR; in TCRdb, only in-frame clones are kept and a portion is missing. This sample yields approximately 76,000 clones, of which roughly four fifths are seen a single time; roughly 5.7% belongs to the top ten. The sample taken for sequencing was peripheral blood. The clonotype originates from an older woman with acute or convalescent COVID-19. The chain couples TRBV27 to TRBJ2-2, with 9 bases matching TRBD1. In DNA, the CDR3 is TGTGCCAGCAGCCCGGGACAGGGCGTCGGGGAGCTGTTTTTT. It specifies CASSPGQGVGELFF.